Detailed here is one T cell receptor (beta chain). No antigen is known for it. The CDR3 contains 16 residues. The germline V gene encodes CDR1 SGHTA and CDR2 FQGNSA. With 1 base removed from V and 4 bases from J, the gap between germline ends came to 13 bases. The treatment was: over 15 received Ad26.COV2.S at low or high dose, single or two shots; about 5 received placebo; per-sample allocation not given. Collection of samples fell on day 63 after the first vaccine or placebo injection. Expression of Wuhan-strain SARS-CoV-2 spike came from the Ad26 vector that formed the vaccine. The data stem from a study of Ad26.COV2.S vaccination and SARS-CoV-2 variants. As for the study in general: The authors gave Ad26.COV2.S intramuscularly, either once or twice 56 days apart.

The protocol was immunoSEQ multiplex PCR, while the TCRdb copy is restricted to in-frame clones and leaves out a portion. The sample lists about 320,000 clones; about 82% were seen once. Study-level points and caveats: Non-spike TCR breadth was similar in vaccine and placebo recipients.

The J gene is TRBJ2-2, the V gene TRBV7-2, with D perhaps TRBD1 (5 bases). This sequence originates from a person aged 18-65 years who received the Ad26.COV2.S COVID-19 vaccine or a placebo. This specimen consisted of peripheral blood, obtained in a trial of Ad26.COV2.S vaccine versus placebo. CDR3 protein: CASSLVSGQSTGELFF. As DNA, the CDR3 is TGTGCCAGCAGCTTAGTATCAGGGCAGTCCACCGGGGAGCTGTTTTTT.